The 5 T cell receptor beta chains listed next were all sequenced from one sample in a study of cytomegalovirus exposure and HLA in healthy donors. TCRdb keeps only in-frame clones here, not all; method: immunoSEQ multiplex PCR. The sample records roughly 80,000 clones, 93% being singletons. Sequencing was performed on PBMCs. The origin of the receptors is a man aged 18 to 29 in good health and CMV-seronegative.

This clone appeared a single time. The chain recombines TRBV5-1 with TRBJ2-5, with 8 bases lining up with TRBD2. The germline V gene encodes CDR1 SGHRS and CDR2 YFSETQ. The CDR3 extends over 12 amino acids. V was clipped by 5 bases and J by 4 bases; unmatched bases: 1. This chain's CDR3 is CASRRGAETQYF. The CDR3 nucleotides are TGCGCCAGCAGGCGGGGGGCAGAGACCCAGTACTTC.

The chain couples TRBV5-1 to TRBJ2-1; 9 bases match TRBD2. Germline V CDR1 and CDR2: SGHRS, YFSETQ. The CDR3 is made up of 14 amino acids. V dropped 6 bases and J dropped 7; count of bases not matched to a gene: 8. The chain's CDR3 is CASTGLAGRNEQFF. CDR3 nucleotide sequence: TGCGCCAGCACCGGGCTAGCGGGAAGGAATGAGCAGTTCTTC.

The CDR3 nucleotides are TGTGCCAGCTCACCGAGGAGCGGTAATGAAAAACTGTTTTTT. Translated, it gives CASSPRSGNEKLFF. The chain combines TRBV18 with TRBJ1-4; D remains ambiguous. This CDR3 is built from 14 residues. Looked up from germline, CDR1 is KGHSH and CDR2 is LQKENI. Trimming removed 3 bases from V and 4 bases from J, with 9 bases in between.

This clone was picked up one time. The V call is TRBV27, the J call TRBJ1-1; D may be TRBD1 (6 bases). The CDR3 totals 14 residues. Germline CDR1 MNHEY, CDR2 SMNVEV (reference sequence). Trimming cost V 6 bases and J 3 bases, with 14 bases left between them. CDR3 protein: CASSLRGWDTEAFF. The CDR3, as DNA: TGTGCCAGCAGCCTTAGGGGGTGGGACACTGAAGCTTTCTTT.

This clone turned up a few times. The chain couples TRBV4-2 to TRBJ1-1; tentatively, D is TRBD1 (5 bases). The CDR3 has 14 amino acids. CDR1 is LGHNA and CDR2 is YNFKEQ in the germline V gene. V was trimmed by 0 bases and J by 3 bases, leaving 8 bases between them. CDR3 coding DNA: TGTGCCAGCAGCCAAGATCTAGGGGACACTGAAGCTTTCTTT. Its translation: CASSQDLGDTEAFF.